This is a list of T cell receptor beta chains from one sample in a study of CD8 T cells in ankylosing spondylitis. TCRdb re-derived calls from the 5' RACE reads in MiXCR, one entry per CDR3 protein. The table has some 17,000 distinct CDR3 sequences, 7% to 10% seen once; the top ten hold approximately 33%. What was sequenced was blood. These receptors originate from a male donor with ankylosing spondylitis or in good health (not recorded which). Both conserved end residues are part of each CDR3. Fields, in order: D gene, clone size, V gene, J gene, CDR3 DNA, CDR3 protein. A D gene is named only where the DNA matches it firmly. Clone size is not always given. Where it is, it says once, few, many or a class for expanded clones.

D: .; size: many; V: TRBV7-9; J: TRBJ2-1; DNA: TGTGCCAGCAGCTTAGTGGGGGTGAATGAGCAGTTCTTC; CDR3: CASSLVGVNEQFF
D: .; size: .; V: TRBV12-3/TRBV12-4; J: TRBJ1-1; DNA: TGTGCCAGCAGTTTCGGTCAAATCGAAGCTTTCTTT; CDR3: CASSFGQIEAFF
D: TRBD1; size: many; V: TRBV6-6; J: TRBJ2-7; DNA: TGTGCCAGCAGTCCAAGGGACAGGGGCTACGAGCAGTACTTC; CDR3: CASSPRDRGYEQYF
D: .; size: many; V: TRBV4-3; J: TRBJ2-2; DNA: TGCGCCAGCAGCCAAGATTGGGCCAGCGGACACGCCGGGGAGCTGTTTTTT; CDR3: CASSQDWASGHAGELFF
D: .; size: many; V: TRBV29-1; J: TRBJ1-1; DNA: TGCAGCGTAGAAGGCGGTGTGAACACTGAAGCTTTCTTT; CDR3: CSVEGGVNTEAFF
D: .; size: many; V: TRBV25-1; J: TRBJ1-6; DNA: TGTGCCAGCAGTGATGGGGGGTTCAAATCACCCCTCCACTTT; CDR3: CASSDGGFKSPLHF
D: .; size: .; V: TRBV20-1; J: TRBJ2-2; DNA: TGCAGTGCTAGATCTGGCACCGGGGAGCTGTTTTTT; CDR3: CSARSGTGELFF
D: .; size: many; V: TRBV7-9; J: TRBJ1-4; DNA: TGTGCCAGCAGCTTTTCAGAGGGAGGAAAACTGTTTTTT; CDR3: CASSFSEGGKLFF
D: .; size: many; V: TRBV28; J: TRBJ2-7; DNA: TGTGCCAGCAGTTTTAGGGGTTACGAGCAGTACTTC; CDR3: CASSFRGYEQYF
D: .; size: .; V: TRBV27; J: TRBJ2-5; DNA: TGTGCCAGCAGTCCCAGGCCCAACCAAGAGACCCAGTACTTC; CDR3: CASSPRPNQETQYF
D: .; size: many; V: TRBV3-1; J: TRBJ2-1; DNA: TGTGCCAGCAGCCGAACAATCGGAGCTGGCAATGAGCAGTTCTTC; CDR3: CASSRTIGAGNEQFF
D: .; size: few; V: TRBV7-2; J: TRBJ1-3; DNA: TGTGCCAGCAGCTTAGCCGCCAGGGGCCTTGACGCCATATATTTT; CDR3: CASSLAARGLDAIYF
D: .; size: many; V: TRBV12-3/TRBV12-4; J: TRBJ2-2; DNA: TGTGCCAGCATGAGGACCGGGGAGCTGTTTTTT; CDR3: CASMRTGELFF
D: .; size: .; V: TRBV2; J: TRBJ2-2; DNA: TGTGCCAGCAGTCTCCCGGGGCGCACATTCCGCGGGGACGGGGAGCTGTTTTTT; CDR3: CASSLPGRTFRGDGELFF
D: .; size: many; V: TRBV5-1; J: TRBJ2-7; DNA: TGCGCCAGCAGCTTCATTGCGGGTGATGACGAGCAGTACTTC; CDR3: CASSFIAGDDEQYF
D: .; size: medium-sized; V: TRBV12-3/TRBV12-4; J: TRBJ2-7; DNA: TGTGCCAGCAGTCCTCGGTCCTACGAGCAGTACTTC; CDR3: CASSPRSYEQYF
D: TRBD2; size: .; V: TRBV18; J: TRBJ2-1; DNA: TGTGCCAGCTCCCTCGGGGGTAGCGGGGGCTATGAGCAGTTCTTC; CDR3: CASSLGGSGGYEQFF
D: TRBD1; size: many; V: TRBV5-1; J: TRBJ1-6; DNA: TGCGCCAGCAGCCCTAGACAGGGGAGCAATTCACCCCTCCACTTT; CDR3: CASSPRQGSNSPLHF
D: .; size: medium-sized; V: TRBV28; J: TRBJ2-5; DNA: TGTGCCAGCAGTTTACCTAAAGAGACCCAGTACTTC; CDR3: CASSLPKETQYF
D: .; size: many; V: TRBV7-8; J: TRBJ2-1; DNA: TGTGCCAGCAGCCCCGACAGGCTTAGTGAGCAGTTCTTC; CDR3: CASSPDRLSEQFF
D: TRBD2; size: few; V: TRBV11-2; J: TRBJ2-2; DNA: TGTGCCAGCAGCACCCGGACTAGCGGTTACACCGGGGAGCTGTTTTTT; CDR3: CASSTRTSGYTGELFF
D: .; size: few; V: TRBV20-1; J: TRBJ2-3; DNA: TGCAGTGCCCTCCTGATAACTCGCACAGATACGCAGTATTTT; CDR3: CSALLITRTDTQYF
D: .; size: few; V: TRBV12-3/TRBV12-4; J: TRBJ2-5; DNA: TGTGCCAGCAGTCTCAGCTTGGGACAAAACCAAGAGACCCAGTACTTC; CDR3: CASSLSLGQNQETQYF
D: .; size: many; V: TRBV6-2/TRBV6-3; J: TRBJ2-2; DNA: TGTGCCAGCAAATTCCGACAGTACACCGGGGAGCTGTTTTTT; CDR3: CASKFRQYTGELFF
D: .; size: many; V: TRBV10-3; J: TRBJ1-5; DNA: TGTGCCATCAGTGAGGGGTTAGTTCAGCCCCAGCATTTT; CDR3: CAISEGLVQPQHF
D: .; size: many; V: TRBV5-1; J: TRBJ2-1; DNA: TGCGCCAGCCGGGCGGTAGATGAGCAGTTCTTC; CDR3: CASRAVDEQFF
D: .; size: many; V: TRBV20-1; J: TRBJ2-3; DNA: TGCAGTGCCCCAGGGTCGGGCACAGATACGCAGTATTTT; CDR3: CSAPGSGTDTQYF
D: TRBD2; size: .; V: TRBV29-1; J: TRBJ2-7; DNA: TGCAGCGTTGAGTCGTCCGGGACTAGCGGGACTTTGTCCGAGCAGTACTTC; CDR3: CSVESSGTSGTLSEQYF
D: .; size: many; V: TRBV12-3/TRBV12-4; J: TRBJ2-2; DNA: TGTGCCAGCAGTTTTTACGGCGGGTGGACCGGGGAGCTGTTTTTT; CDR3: CASSFYGGWTGELFF
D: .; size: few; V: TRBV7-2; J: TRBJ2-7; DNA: TGTGCCAGCAGCTTGACATCCGAGCAGTACTTC; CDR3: CASSLTSEQYF
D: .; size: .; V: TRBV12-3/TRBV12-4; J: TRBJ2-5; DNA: TGTGCCAGCAGTCCCCACAGGGGAGGTTCGTGGGAGACCCAGTACTTC; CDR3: CASSPHRGGSWETQYF
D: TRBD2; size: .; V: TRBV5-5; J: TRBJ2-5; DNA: TGTGCCAGCAGCTTGGATACTAGCGGGCGTCAAGAGACCCAGTACTTC; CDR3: CASSLDTSGRQETQYF
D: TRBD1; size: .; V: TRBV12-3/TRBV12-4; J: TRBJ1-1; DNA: TGTGCCAGCAGGACGGACAGGTCTGGGAACACTGAAGCTTTCTTT; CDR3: CASRTDRSGNTEAFF
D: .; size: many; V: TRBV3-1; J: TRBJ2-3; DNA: TGTGCCAGCAGCCAAGGGACCAGGGATACGCAGTATTTT; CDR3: CASSQGTRDTQYF
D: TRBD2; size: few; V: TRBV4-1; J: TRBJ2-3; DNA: TGCGCCAGCAGCCAAGGGCAGGGAGGGGATACGCAGTATTTT; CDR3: CASSQGQGGDTQYF
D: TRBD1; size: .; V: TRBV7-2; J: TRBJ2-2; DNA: TGTGCCAGCAGCTTAGACAGGGGGCTAACCGGGGAGCTGTTTTTT; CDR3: CASSLDRGLTGELFF
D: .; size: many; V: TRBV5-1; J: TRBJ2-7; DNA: TGCGCCAGCAGCTCCCCGGACAGTCCCTACGAGCAGTACTTC; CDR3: CASSSPDSPYEQYF
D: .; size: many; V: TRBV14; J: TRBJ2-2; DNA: TGTGCCAGCAGCCAAGTCCGGGCCGGGGAGCTGTTTTTT; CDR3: CASSQVRAGELFF
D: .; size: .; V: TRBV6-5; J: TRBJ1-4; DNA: TGTGCCAGCAGTCATGACACGGGGGGTACTAATGAAAAACTGTTTTTT; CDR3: CASSHDTGGTNEKLFF
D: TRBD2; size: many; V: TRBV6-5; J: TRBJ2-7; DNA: TGTGCCAGTACTTCTTGGGCTAGCGGAAACTACGAGCAGTACTTC; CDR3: CASTSWASGNYEQYF
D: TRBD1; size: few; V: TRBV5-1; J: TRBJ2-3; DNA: TGCGCCAGCAGCTTGGCCCCGGGACAGGGGGCAAATACGCAGTATTTT; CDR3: CASSLAPGQGANTQYF
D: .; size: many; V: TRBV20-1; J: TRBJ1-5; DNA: TGCAGTGCTAGACAAACTGGAAGTCAGCCCCAGCATTTT; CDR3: CSARQTGSQPQHF
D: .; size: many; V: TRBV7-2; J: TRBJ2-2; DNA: TGTGCCAGCAGCTTAGAACCGGCAGGGAAGGTCACCGGGGAGCTGTTTTTT; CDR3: CASSLEPAGKVTGELFF
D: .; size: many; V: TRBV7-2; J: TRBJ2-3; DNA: TGTGCCAGCAGCTTAGTTGGAGGGCGCGGAGATACGCAGTATTTT; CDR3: CASSLVGGRGDTQYF
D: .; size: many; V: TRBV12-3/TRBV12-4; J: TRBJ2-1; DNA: TGTGCCAGCATTAAGTCCGGATCCTACAATGAGCAGTTCTTC; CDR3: CASIKSGSYNEQFF
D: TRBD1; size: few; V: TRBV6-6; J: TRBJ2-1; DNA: TGTGCCAGCAGTTACAGGGGGCATGCCGATGAGCAGTTCTTC; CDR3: CASSYRGHADEQFF
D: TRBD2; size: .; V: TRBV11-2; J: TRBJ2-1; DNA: TGTGCCAGCAGCTTAGGCCGCGGGGGGTTTTCCTACAATGAGCAGTTCTTC; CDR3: CASSLGRGGFSYNEQFF
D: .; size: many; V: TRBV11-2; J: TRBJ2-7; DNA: TGTGCCAGCAGCTTGAGGGGGGCCGGTGCGTACGAGCAGTACTTC; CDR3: CASSLRGAGAYEQYF
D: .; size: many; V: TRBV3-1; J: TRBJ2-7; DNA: TGTGCCAGCAGCCAAGGGGAAGCCCATCCCTCCTACGAGCAGTACTTC; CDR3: CASSQGEAHPSYEQYF
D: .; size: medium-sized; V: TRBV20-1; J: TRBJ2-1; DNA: TGCAGTGCTAGATCTGACAATGAGCAGTTCTTC; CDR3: CSARSDNEQFF
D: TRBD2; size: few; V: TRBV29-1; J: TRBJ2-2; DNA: TGCAGCGTTGGGAACCCTAGCGGGAGGACCGGGGAGCTGTTTTTT; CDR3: CSVGNPSGRTGELFF
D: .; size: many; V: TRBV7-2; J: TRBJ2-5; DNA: TGTGCCAGCAGCTTAGCACGTCGCGCCCAGTACTTC; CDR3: CASSLARRAQYF
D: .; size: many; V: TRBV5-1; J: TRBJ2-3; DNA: TGCGCCAGCAGCTTACTCATGACAAGCACAGATACGCAGTATTTT; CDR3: CASSLLMTSTDTQYF
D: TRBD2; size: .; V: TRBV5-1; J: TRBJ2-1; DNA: TGCGCCAGCAGCTTGGAGCTAGCGGGGGGCTACAATGAGCAGTTCTTC; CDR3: CASSLELAGGYNEQFF